The 4 T cell receptor beta chains below all came from one sample that was sequenced in a study of human T cells and chemical hapten exposure. Unfractionated whole blood served as the source for total RNA extraction. One entry per CDR3 protein, called by TCRdb with MiXCR from the 5' RACE reads. Here the sample spans 75,000 or so distinct CDR3 sequences, more than 15% being singletons. The receptors were sampled from a female donor in good health.

In its sample, this clonotype was seen a few times. This chain connects TRBV20-1 to TRBJ1-1; D remains ambiguous. In germline, CDR1 is DFQATT, CDR2 SNEGSKA (reference sequence). The CDR3 loop spans 15 amino acids. V lost 4 bases and J lost 5, with 20 bases in between. Here the CDR3 DNA reads TGCAGTGCTATAGGTTCGGGAGTGGGAGGGACTGAAGCTTTCTTT. This encodes CSAIGSGVGGTEAFF.

The chain carries TRBV12-3 or TRBV12-4 and TRBJ1-3; a possible D gene is TRBD1 (5 bases). The CDR3 sequence is 12 residues long. The V gene lost 11 bases and the J gene lost 2 bases, with 10 bases spanning the gap. The CDR3 nucleotides read TGTGCCGGACGGGGGGCTGGAAACACCATATATTTT. Amino acid sequence: CAGRGAGNTIYF.

The chain links TRBV7-8 to TRBJ2-7, with TRBD1 matching over 8 bases. Germline lookup yields CDR1 SGHVS and CDR2 FQNEAQ. The junction had 6 bases not matched to a gene; V was cut back by 5 bases and J by 3 bases. The CDR3 has 14 residues. CDR3 residues: CASSPSRGRYEQYF. The CDR3 region has the DNA TGTGCCAGCAGCCCATCCAGGGGGCGCTACGAGCAGTACTTC.

This clonotype was detected only a few times. The chain has TRBV29-1 and TRBJ2-1; 8 nucleotides align to TRBD2. V was pared by 2 bases and J by 3 bases, with 6 bases of the junction left unmatched. Germline V gene sequence: CDR1 SQVTM, CDR2 ANQGSEA. CDR3 length: 15 residues. The CDR3 loop is CSVEPAGDHYNEQFF. The CDR3 DNA is TGCAGCGTTGAACCAGCGGGGGACCACTACAATGAGCAGTTCTTC.